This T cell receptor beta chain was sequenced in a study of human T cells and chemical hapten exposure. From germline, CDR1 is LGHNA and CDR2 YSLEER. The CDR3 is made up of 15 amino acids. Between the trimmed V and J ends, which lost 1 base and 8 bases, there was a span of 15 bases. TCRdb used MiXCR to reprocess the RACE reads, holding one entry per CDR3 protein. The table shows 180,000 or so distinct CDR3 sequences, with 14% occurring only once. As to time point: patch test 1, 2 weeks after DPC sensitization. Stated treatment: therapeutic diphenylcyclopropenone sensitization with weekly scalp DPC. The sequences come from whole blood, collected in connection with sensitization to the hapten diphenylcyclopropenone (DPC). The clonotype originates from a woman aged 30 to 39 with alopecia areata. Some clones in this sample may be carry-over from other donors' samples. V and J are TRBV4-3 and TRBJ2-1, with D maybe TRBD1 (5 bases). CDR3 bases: TGCGCCAGCAGCCAAGCGGTGCAGGGTTGGTATGAGCAGTTCTTC. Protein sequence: CASSQAVQGWYEQFF.